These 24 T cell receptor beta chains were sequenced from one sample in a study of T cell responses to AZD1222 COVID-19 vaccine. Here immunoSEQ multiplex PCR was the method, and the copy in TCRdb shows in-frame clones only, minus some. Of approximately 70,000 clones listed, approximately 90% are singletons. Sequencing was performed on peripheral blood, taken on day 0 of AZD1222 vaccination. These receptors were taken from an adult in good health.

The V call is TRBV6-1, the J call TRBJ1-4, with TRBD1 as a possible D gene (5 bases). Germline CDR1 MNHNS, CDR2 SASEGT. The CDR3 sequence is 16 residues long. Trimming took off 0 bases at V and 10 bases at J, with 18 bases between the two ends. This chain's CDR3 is CASSEALGGNRRKLFF. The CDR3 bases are TGTGCCAGCAGTGAAGCACTCGGGGGAAACAGGAGAAAACTGTTTTTT.

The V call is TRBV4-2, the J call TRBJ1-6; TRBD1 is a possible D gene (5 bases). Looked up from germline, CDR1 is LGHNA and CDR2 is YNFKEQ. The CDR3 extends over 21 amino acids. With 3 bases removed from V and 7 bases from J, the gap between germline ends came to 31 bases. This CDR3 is CASSQARSGTGIMGRNSPLHF. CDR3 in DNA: TGTGCCAGCAGCCAGGCCCGTTCCGGGACGGGTATTATGGGTAGAAATTCACCCCTCCACTTT.

This chain's CDR3 is CASSPGQVYGGYTF. CDR3 coding DNA: TGTGCCAGCAGTCCGGGACAGGTTTACGGTGGCTACACCTTC. The gene calls are TRBV6-6 and TRBJ1-2; 8 bases align to TRBD1. CDR3 length equals 14 residues. The germline V gene has CDR1 MNHNY and CDR2 SVGAGI (reference sequence). Unmatched junction bases numbered 9, after V lost 5 bases and J lost 7 bases.

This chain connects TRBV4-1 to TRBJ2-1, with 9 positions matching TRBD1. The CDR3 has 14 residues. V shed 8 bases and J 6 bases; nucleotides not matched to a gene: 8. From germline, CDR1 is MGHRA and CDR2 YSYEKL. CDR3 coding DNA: TGCGCCAGCCGAAAGGCGGACAGGGGCAATGAGCAGTTCTTC. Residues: CASRKADRGNEQFF.

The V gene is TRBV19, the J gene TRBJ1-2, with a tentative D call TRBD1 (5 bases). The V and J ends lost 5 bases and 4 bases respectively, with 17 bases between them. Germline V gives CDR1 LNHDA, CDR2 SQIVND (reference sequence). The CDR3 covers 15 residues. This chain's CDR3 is CASSSAGTTGYGYTF. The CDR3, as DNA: TGTGCCAGTAGTTCGGCAGGGACGACTGGCTATGGCTACACCTTC.

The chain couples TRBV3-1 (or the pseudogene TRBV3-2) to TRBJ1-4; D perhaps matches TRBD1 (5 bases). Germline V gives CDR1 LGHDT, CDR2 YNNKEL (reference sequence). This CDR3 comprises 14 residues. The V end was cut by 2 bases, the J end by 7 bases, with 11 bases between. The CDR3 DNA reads TGTGCCAGCAGCCAATCCCGGGGGGGTGAAAAACTGTTTTTT. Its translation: CASSQSRGGEKLFF.

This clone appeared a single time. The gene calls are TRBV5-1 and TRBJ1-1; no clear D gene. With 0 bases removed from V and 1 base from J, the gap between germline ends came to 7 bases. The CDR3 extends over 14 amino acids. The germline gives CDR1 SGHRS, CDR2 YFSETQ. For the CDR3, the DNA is TGCGCCAGCAGCTTGGCACCCGGGAACACTGAAGCTTTCTTT. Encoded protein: CASSLAPGNTEAFF.

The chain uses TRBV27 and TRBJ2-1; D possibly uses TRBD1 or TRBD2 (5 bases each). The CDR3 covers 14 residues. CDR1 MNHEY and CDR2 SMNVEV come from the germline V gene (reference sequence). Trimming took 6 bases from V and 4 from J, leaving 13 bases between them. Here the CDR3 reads CASRYAGGYNEQFF. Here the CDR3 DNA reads TGTGCCAGCAGGTATGCTGGGGGTTACAATGAGCAGTTCTTC.

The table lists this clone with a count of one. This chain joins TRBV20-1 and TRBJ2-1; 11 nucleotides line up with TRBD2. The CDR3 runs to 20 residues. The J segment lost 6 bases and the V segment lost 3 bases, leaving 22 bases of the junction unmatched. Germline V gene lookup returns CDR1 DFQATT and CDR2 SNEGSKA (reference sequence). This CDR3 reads CSASLIVTSGSSQMGNEQFF. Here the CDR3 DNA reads TGCAGTGCTAGTTTAATTGTAACTAGCGGGAGTTCCCAAATGGGCAATGAGCAGTTCTTC.

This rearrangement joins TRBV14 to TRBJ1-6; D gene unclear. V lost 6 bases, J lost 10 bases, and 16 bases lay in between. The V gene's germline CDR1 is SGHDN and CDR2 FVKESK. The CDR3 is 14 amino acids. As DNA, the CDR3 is TGTGCCAGCAGACTGACCGAATTCGGGTCACCCCTCCACTTT. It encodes CASRLTEFGSPLHF.

CDR3 DNA sequence: TGTGCCAGTAGTACGTCAGGGGAAGATTCACCCCTCCACTTT. Amino acids: CASSTSGEDSPLHF. The chain carries TRBV19 and TRBJ1-6, with D possibly matching TRBD1 (6 bases). Per the germline V gene, CDR1 is LNHDA and CDR2 is SQIVND (reference sequence). The CDR3 is 14 amino acids. V lost 4 bases and J 8 bases, leaving 12 bases between the germline ends.

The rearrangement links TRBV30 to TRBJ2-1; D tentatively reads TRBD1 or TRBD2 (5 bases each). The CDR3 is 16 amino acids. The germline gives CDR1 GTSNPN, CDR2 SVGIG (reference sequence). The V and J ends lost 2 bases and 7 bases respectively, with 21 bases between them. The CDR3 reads CAWSPDPGAWRNEQFF. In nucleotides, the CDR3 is TGTGCCTGGAGTCCGGACCCCGGGGCCTGGAGGAATGAGCAGTTCTTC. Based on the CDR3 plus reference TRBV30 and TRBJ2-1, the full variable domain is SQTIHQWPATLVQPVGSPLSLECTVEGTSNPNLYWYRQAAGRGLQLLFYSVGIGQISSEVPQNLSASRPQDRQFILSSKKLLLSDSGFYLCAWSPDPGAWRNEQFFGPGTRLTVL.

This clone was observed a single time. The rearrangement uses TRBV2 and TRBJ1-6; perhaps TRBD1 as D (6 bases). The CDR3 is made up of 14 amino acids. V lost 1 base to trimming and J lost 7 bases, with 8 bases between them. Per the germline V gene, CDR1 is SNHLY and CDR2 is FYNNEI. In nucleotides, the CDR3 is TGTGCCAGCAGTGAAGGGCAGGGGAATTCACCCCTCCACTTT. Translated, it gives CASSEGQGNSPLHF.

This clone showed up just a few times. The CDR3 here is CASSTPSSGRTYNEQFF. The CDR3 bases are TGTGCCAGCAGCACACCCAGCAGCGGGAGGACCTACAATGAGCAGTTCTTC. The rearrangement joins TRBV7-9 to TRBJ2-1, with 9 bases fitting TRBD2. Germline lookup yields CDR1 SEHNR and CDR2 FQNEAQ (reference sequence). J lost 2 bases, V lost 5 bases, and 10 bases had no gene match. The CDR3 is 17 amino acids.

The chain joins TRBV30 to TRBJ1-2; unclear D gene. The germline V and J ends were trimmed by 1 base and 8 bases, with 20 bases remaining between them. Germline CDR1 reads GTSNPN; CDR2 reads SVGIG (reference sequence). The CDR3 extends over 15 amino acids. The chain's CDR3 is CAWSASYPGDGGYTF. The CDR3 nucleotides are TGTGCCTGGAGTGCCTCTTATCCGGGAGATGGGGGCTACACCTTC.

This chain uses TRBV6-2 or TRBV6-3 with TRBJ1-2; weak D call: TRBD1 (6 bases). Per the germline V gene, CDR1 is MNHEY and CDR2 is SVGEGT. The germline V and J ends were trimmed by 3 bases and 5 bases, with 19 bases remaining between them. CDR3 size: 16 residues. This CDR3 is CASSYRADRGGYGYTF. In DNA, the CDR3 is TGTGCCAGCAGTTATCGCGCGGACAGAGGTGGATATGGCTACACCTTC.

In DNA, the CDR3 is TGTGCCAGCAGCCGGAACCGAGGACAGAACACTGAAGCTTTCTTT. Translated, it gives CASSRNRGQNTEAFF. This chain connects TRBV7-3 to TRBJ1-1, with D perhaps matching TRBD1 (5 bases). The CDR3 is 15 amino acids. The V gene lost 5 bases and the J gene lost 1 base, with 14 bases spanning the gap. Germline CDR1 is SGHTA and CDR2 is FQGTGA. Full variable domain (missing parts from reference TRBV7-3 and TRBJ1-1): GAGVSQTPSNKVTEKGKYVELRCDPISGHTALYWYRQSLGQGPEFLIYFQGTGAADDSGLPNDRFFAVRPEGSVSTLKIQRTERGDSAVYLCASSRNRGQNTEAFFGQGTRLTVV.

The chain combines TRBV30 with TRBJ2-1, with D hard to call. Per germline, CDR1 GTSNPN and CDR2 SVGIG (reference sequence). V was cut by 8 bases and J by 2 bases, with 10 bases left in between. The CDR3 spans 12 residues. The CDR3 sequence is CARATTYNEQFF. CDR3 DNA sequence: TGTGCCAGAGCTACTACCTACAATGAGCAGTTCTTC.

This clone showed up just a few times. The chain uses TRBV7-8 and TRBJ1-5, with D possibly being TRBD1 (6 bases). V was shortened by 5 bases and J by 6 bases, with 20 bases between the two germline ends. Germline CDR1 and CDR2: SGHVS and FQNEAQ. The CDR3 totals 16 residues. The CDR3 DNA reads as TGTGCCAGCAGCACCTCGGGTCGACAGGCTCGTCAGCCCCAGCATTTT. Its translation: CASSTSGRQARQPQHF.

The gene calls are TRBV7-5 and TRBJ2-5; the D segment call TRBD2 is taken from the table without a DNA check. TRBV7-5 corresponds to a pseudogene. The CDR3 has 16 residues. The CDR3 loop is CVRSLVYGTGRETQYF. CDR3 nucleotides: TGTGTCAGAAGCTTAGTATACGGGACTGGTCGAGAGACCCAGTACTTC.

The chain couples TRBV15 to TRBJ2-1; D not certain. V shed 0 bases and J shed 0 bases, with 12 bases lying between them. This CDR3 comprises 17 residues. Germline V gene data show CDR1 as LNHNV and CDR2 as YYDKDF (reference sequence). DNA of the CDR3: TGTGCCACCAGCAGAGACGCTGATTATTTCTCCTACAATGAGCAGTTCTTC. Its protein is CATSRDADYFSYNEQFF.

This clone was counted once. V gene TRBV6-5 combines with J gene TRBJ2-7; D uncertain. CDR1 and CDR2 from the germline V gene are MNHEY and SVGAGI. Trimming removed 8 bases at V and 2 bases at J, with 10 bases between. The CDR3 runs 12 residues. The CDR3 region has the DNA TGTGCCAGCGGAACAGATACCTACGAGCAGTACTTC. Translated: CASGTDTYEQYF.

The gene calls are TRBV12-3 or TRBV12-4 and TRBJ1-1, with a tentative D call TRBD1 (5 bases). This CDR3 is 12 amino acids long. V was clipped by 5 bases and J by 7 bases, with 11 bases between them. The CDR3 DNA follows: TGTGCCAGCAGTACCCGACAGTATGAAGCTTTCTTT. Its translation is CASSTRQYEAFF.

CDR3 nucleotide sequence: TGTGCCAGCAGTGCTCCCAGCGGACCCTACCAAGAGACCCAGTACTTC. It translates to CASSAPSGPYQETQYF. The chain combines TRBV6-1 with TRBJ2-5, with D maybe TRBD2 (5 bases). Germline V gene lookup returns CDR1 MNHNS and CDR2 SASEGT. V gave up 4 bases and J gave up 0 bases, with 15 bases separating them. The CDR3 consists of 16 residues.